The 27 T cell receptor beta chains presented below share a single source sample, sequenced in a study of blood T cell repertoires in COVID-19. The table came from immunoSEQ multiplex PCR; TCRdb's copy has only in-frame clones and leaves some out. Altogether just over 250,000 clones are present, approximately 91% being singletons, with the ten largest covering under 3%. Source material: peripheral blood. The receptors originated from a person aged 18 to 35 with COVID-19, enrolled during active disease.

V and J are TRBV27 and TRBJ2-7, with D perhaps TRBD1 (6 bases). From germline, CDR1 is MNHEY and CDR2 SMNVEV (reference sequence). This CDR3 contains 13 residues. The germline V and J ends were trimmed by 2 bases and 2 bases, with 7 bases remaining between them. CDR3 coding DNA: TGTGCCAGCAGTTTACAGGGGCCCTACGAGCAGTACTTC. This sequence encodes CASSLQGPYEQYF.

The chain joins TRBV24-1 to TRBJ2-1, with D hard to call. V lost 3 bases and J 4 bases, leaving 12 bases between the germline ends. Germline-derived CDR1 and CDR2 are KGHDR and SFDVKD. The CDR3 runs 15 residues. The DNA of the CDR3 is TGTGCCACCAGTGATCCCGTAGCCCTGTACAATGAGCAGTTCTTC. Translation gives CATSDPVALYNEQFF.

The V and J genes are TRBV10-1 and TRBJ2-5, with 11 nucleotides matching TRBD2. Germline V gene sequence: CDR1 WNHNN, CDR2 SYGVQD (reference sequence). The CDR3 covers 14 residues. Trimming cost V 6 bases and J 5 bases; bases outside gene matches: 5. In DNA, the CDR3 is TGCGCCAGCAGATTAGCGGGAGGGATGGAGACCCAGTACTTC. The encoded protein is CASRLAGGMETQYF.

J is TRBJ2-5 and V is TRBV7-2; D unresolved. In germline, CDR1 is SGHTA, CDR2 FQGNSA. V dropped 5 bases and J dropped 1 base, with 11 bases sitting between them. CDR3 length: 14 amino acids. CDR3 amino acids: CASSPRFSQETQYF. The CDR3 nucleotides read TGTGCCAGCAGCCCCCGTTTCTCCCAAGAGACCCAGTACTTC.

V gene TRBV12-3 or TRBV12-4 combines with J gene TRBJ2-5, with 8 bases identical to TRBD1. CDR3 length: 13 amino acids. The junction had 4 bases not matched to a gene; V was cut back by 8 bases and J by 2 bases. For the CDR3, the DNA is TGTGCCAGCTCGGACAGGGAGCAAGAGACCCAGTACTTC. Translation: CASSDREQETQYF.

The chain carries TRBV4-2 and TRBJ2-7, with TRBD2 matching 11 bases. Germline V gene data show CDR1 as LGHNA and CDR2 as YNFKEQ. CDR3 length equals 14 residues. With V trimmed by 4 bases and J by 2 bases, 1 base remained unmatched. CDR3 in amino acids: CASSRLAGTYEQYF. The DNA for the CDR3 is TGTGCCAGCAGCCGACTAGCGGGAACCTACGAGCAGTACTTC.

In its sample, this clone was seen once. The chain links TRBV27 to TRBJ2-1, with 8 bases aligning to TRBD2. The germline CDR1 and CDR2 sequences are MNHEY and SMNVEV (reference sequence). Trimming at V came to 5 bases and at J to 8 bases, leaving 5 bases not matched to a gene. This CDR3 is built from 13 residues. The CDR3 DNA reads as TGTGCCAGCAGTCTGTCGGGAGGGTATGAGCAGTTCTTC. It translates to CASSLSGGYEQFF.

CDR3 in amino acids: CASSWTGDGNTIYF. The DNA for the CDR3 is TGTGCCAGCAGTTGGACAGGGGACGGAAACACCATATATTTT. The rearrangement uses TRBV6-5 and TRBJ1-3; TRBD1 matches 9 bases. This CDR3 has 14 amino acids. Germline CDR1 reads MNHEY; CDR2 reads SVGAGI. J gave up 4 bases and V 4 bases, and 2 bases lay outside the gene matches.

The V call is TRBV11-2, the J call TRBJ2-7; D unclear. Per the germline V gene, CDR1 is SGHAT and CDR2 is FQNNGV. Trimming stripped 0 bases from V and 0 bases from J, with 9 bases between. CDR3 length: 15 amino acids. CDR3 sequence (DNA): TGTGCCAGCAGCTTAGATCCCTCTCGCTCCTACGAGCAGTACTTC. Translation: CASSLDPSRSYEQYF.

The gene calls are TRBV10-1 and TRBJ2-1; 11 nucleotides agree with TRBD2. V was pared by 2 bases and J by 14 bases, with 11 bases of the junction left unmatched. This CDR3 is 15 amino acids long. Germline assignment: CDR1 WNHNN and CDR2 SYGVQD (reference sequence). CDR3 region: CASSEAGTSGLGKFF. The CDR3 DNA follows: TGCGCCAGCAGTGAGGCCGGGACTAGCGGTCTGGGGAAGTTCTTC.

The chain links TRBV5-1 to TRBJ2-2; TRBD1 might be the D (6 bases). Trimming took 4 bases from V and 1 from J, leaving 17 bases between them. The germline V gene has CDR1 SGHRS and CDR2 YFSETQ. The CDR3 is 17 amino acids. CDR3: CASSTPRADRNTGELFF. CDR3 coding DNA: TGCGCCAGCAGCACCCCCCGGGCGGACAGGAACACCGGGGAGCTGTTTTTT.

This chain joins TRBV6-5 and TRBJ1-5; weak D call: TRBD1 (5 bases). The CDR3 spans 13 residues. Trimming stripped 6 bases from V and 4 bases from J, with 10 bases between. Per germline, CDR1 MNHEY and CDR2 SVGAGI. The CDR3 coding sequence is TGTGCCAGCAGCCTGCGACAGAATCAGCCCCAGCATTTT. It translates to CASSLRQNQPQHF.

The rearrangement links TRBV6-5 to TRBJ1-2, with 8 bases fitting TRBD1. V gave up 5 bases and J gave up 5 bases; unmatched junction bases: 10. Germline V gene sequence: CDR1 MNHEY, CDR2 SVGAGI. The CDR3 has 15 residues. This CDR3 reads CASSHGQGVGYGYTF. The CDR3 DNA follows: TGTGCCAGCAGTCACGGACAGGGAGTAGGGTATGGCTACACCTTC.

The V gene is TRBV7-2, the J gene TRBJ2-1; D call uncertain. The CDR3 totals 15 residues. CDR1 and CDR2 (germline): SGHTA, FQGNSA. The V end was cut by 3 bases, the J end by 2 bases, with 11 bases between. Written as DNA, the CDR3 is TGTGCCAGCAGCTTTCTGCGGAAGACCTACAATGAGCAGTTCTTC. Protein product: CASSFLRKTYNEQFF.

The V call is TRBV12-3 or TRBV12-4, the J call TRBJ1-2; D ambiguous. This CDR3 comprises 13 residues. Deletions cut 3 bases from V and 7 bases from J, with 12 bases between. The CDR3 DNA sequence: TGTGCCAGCAGTTTGGGCAGTAGGTTTGGCTACACCTTC. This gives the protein CASSLGSRFGYTF.

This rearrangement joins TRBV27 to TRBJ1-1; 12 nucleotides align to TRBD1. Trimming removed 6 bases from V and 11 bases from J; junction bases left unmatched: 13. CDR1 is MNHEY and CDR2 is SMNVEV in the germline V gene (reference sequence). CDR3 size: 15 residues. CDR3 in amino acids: CASSRGDRGLSGAFF. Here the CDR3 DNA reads TGTGCCAGCAGCCGGGGGGACAGGGGGCTCTCCGGGGCTTTCTTT.

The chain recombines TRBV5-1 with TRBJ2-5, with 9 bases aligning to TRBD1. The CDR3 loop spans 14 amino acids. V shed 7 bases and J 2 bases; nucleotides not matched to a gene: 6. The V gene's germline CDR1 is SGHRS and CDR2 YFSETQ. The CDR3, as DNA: TGCGCCAGCTCACAGGGGGCTGGGCAAGAGACCCAGTACTTC. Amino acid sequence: CASSQGAGQETQYF.

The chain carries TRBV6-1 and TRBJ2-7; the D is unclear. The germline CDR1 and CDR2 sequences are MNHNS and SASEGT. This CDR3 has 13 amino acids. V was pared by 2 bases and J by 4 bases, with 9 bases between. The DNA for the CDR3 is TGTGCCAGCAGTGAAATTCGACTTTACGAGCAGTACTTC. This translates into CASSEIRLYEQYF.

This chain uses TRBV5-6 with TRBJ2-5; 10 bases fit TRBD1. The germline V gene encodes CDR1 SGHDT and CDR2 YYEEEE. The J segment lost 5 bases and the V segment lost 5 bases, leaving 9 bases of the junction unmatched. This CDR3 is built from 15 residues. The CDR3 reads CASRKTGGARETQYF. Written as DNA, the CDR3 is TGTGCCAGCAGAAAGACAGGGGGCGCGAGGGAGACCCAGTACTTC.

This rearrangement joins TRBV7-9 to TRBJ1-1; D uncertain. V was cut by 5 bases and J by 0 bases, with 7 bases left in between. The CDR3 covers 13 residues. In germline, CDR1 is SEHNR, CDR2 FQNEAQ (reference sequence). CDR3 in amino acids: CASSRAVNTEAFF. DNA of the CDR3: TGTGCCAGCAGCCGTGCAGTGAACACTGAAGCTTTCTTT.

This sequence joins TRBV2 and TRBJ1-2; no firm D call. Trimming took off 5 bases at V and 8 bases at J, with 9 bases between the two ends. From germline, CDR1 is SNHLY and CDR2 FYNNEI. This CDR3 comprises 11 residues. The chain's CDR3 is CASSRSEGYTF. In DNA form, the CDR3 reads TGTGCCAGCAGTAGGAGCGAGGGCTACACCTTC. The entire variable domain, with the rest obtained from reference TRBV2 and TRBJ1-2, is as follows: EPEVTQTPSHQVTQMGQEVILRCVPISNHLYFYWYRQILGQKVEFLVSFYNNEISEKSEIFDDQFSVERPDGSNFTLKIRSTKLEDSAMYFCASSRSEGYTFGSGTRLTVV.

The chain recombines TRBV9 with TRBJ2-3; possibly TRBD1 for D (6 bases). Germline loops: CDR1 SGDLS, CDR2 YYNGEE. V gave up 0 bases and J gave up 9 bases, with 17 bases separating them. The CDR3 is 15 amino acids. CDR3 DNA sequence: TGTGCCAGCAGCGTAGGCCCAGGGGCAGGGGACACGCAGTATTTT. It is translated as CASSVGPGAGDTQYF.

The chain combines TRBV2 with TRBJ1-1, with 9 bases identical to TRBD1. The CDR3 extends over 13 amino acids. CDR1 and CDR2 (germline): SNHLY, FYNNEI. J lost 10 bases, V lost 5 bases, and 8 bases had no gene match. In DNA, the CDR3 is TGTGCCAGCAGTCCGCTGGACAGGGGAAGAGCTTTCTTT. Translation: CASSPLDRGRAFF.

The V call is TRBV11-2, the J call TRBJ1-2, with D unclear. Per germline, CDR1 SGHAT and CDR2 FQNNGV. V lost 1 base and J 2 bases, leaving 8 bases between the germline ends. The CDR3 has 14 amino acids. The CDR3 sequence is CASSLAAGNYGYTF. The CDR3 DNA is TGTGCCAGCAGCTTAGCCGCGGGGAACTATGGCTACACCTTC. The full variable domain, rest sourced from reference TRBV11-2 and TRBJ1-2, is EAGVAQSPRYKIIEKRQSVAFWCNPISGHATLYWYQQILGQGPKLLIQFQNNGVVDDSQLPKDRFSAERLKGVDSTLKIQPAKLEDSAVYLCASSLAAGNYGYTFGSGTRLTVV.

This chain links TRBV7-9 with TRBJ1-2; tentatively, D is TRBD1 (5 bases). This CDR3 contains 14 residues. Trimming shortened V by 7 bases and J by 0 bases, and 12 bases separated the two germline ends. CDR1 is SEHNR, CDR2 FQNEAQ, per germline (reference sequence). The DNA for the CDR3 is TGTGCCAGCACCCTTGGGGGGTCTAACTATGGCTACACCTTC. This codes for CASTLGGSNYGYTF.

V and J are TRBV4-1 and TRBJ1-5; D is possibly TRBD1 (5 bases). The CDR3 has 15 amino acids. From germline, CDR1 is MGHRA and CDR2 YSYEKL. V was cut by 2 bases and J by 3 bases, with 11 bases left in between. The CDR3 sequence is CASSQLGHSNQPQHF. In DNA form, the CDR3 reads TGCGCCAGCAGCCAACTTGGACACTCCAATCAGCCCCAGCATTTT.

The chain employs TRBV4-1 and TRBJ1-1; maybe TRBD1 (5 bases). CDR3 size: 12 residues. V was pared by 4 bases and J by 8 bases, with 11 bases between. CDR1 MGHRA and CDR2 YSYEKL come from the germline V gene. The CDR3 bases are TGCGCCAGCAGCCCCGGGACTTGGGAAGCTTTCTTT. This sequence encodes CASSPGTWEAFF.